This TCR beta chain was obtained from a study of T cells in Graves' hyperthyroidism and ophthalmopathy. This clonotype came up many times. Its antigen is not identified. Regarding the study as a whole: Among thyroid clonotypes expanded above 0.001, most also appeared in blood. Ophthalmopathy was separated from stable hyperthyroidism by a 13 V-J model.

Uncontrolled infection, other autoimmune disease, pregnancy and lactation each barred patients from inclusion. Template material for amplifying TCR beta CDR3 regions consisted of RNA transcripts. HTBI primers drove first-round RT-PCR of the TCR CDR3. A single record per CDR3 protein comes from TCRdb applying MiXCR to the multiplex PCR reads. Of about 600,000 distinct CDR3 sequences listed, about 16% are singletons. Trimming shortened V by 6 bases and J by 1 base, and 12 bases separated the two germline ends. There are 14 residues in the CDR3. Sequenced sample: blood. The rearrangement links TRBV12-3 or TRBV12-4 to TRBJ2-5; D assignment may be TRBD1 or TRBD2 (5 bases each). The sequence was obtained from a woman in her thirties or forties with Graves' ophthalmopathy. For the CDR3, the DNA is TGTGCCAGCAGCCCGGGACGTCGCCAAGAGACCCAGTACTTC. It translates to CASSPGRRQETQYF.